This is a list of T cell receptor beta chains from one sample in a study of regulatory T cells in long-lasting Graves disease. TCRdb ran MiXCR on the multiplex PCR reads and lists one entry per CDR3 protein. The data contain about 300,000 distinct CDR3 sequences, 20% to 25% of them singletons. The sample was peripheral blood mononuclear cells (PBMCs), taken when the disease was refractory, from a patient treated with antithyroid drugs. These receptor sequences come from a female donor with Graves disease. The CDR3 runs from the conserved cysteine through the conserved F or W. A D gene is named only where the DNA matches it firmly. Clone size is stated in some rows and not others, as once, few, many or a class when expanded.

TRBJ1-4 | TRBV12-3/TRBV12-4 | many | . | TGTGCCAGCACCATCGGGCTTAATGAAAAACTGTTTTTT | CASTIGLNEKLFF
TRBJ2-7 | TRBV7-2 | many | TRBD2 | TGTGCCAGCAGTCCGGGACTAGCGGAAGTCCTTCCTTACGAGCAGTACTTC | CASSPGLAEVLPYEQYF
TRBJ1-5 | TRBV7-2 | . | . | TGTGCCAGCAGCTCCGGGGGGCAGCCCCAGCATTTT | CASSSGGQPQHF
TRBJ2-7 | TRBV12-3/TRBV12-4 | many | . | TGTGCCAGCAGTTTCTCGGGCAACTCCTACGAGCAGTACTTC | CASSFSGNSYEQYF
TRBJ2-7 | TRBV3-1 | . | TRBD1 | TGTGCCAGCAGCCAAGAAGGGCACAGGGGCGAGCAGTACTTC | CASSQEGHRGEQYF
TRBJ2-4 | TRBV20-1 | few | . | TGCAGTGCTAGAGGGACAGGGAGGGGAAACATTCAGTACTTC | CSARGTGRGNIQYF
TRBJ1-4 | TRBV3-1 | many | . | TGTGCCAGCAGCCCGACCGAGCGCGAAAAACTGTTTTTT | CASSPTEREKLFF
TRBJ2-7 | TRBV28 | . | . | TGTGCCAGCAGTCTTACGGCACTCTCCTACGAGCAGTACTTC | CASSLTALSYEQYF
TRBJ2-2 | TRBV28 | . | TRBD2 | TGTGCCAGCAGCCGCACCGGGACTAGAGGGACCGGGGAGCTGTTTTTT | CASSRTGTRGTGELFF
TRBJ2-2 | TRBV11-2 | many | . | TGTGCCAGCAGCTCGGGACTGAACACCGGGGAGCTGTTTTTT | CASSSGLNTGELFF
TRBJ2-1 | TRBV20-1 | . | . | TGCAGCGGGAGCTGGAGCAATGAGCAGTTCTTC | CSGSWSNEQFF
TRBJ1-1 | TRBV19 | once | . | TGTGCCAGTAGTACCGGCCCTGAAGCTTTCTTT | CASSTGPEAFF
TRBJ2-7 | TRBV11-2 | many | . | TGTGCCAGCAGCTTAGATCTTCCGGGTTTCTCCTACGAGCAGTACTTC | CASSLDLPGFSYEQYF
TRBJ2-3 | TRBV30 | . | TRBD2 | TGTGCCTGGAGTCTTGCGGGAGGCCAGAGGCCGCAGTATTTT | CAWSLAGGQRPQYF
TRBJ2-7 | TRBV30 | . | . | TGTGCCTGGAGCTTAGGCCAGGGGGGTCTCACTCGATACTACGAGCAGTACTTC | CAWSLGQGGLTRYYEQYF
TRBJ2-2 | TRBV4-3 | . | . | TGCGCCAGCAGCCAAGATGACCCTACCACCGGGGAGCTGTTTTTT | CASSQDDPTTGELFF
TRBJ1-1 | TRBV28 | many | . | TGTGCCAGCAGCGTACCACAGGGCTTTGAAGCTTTCTTT | CASSVPQGFEAFF
TRBJ1-2 | TRBV27 | many | . | TGTGCCAGCAGTTTATGGCGTTGGAACTATGGCTACACCTTC | CASSLWRWNYGYTF
TRBJ1-6 | TRBV25-1 | few | . | TGTGCCAGCAGTGAAAACCGGGGTTCCTATAATTCACCCCTCCACTTT | CASSENRGSYNSPLHF
TRBJ2-7 | TRBV28 | many | . | TGTGCCAGCAGTAGCGGTGGGGGGGCCAGCTCCTACGAGCAGTACTTC | CASSSGGGASSYEQYF
TRBJ2-3 | TRBV2 | many | . | TGTGCCAGCAATCCCCCGTTCACAGATACGCAGTATTTT | CASNPPFTDTQYF
TRBJ1-1 | TRBV30 | few | . | TGTGCCTGGGAACAGGGAGGGATCACTGAAGCTTTCTTT | CAWEQGGITEAFF
TRBJ1-3 | TRBV28 | . | . | TGTGCCAGCAGTGGGGAGACCGTAGCCAACACCATATATTTT | CASSGETVANTIYF
TRBJ2-3 | TRBV6-2/TRBV6-3 | . | TRBD2 | TGTGCCAGCAGTTACTCGAGAGCGACAGGCCCACTAGCGGGAGACCAGTATTTT | CASSYSRATGPLAGDQYF